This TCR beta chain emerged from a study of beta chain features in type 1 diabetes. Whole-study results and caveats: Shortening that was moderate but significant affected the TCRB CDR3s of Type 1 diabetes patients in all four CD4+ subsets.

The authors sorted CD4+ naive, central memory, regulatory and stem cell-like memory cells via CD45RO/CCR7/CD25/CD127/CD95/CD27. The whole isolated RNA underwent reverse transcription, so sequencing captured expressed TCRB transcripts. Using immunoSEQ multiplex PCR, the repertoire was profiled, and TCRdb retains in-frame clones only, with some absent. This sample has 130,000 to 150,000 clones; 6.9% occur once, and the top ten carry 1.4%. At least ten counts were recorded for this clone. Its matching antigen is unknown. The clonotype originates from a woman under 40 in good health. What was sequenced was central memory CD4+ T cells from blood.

The CDR3 DNA reads TGTGCCAGCAGCCAAGGATCCGATGGAGGGGCCTCCTACAATGAGCAGTTCTTC. This codes for CASSQGSDGGASYNEQFF. The chain is built from TRBV4-2 and TRBJ2-1, with D perhaps TRBD2 (6 bases). The CDR3 totals 18 residues. V was shortened by 1 base and J by 0 bases, with 16 bases between the two germline ends. CDR1 and CDR2 (germline): LGHNA, YNFKEQ.